This note documents a single TCR beta chain sequence. This sample stems from a study of blood T cell repertoires in COVID-19. Study at large: Samples came from the United States, Italy and Spain, spanning acute and convalescent COVID-19. The cDNA or gDNA used as material had been derived from T cells, B-cell-depleted T cells, or PBMCs.

Trimming cost V 4 bases and J 6 bases; bases outside gene matches: 12. Germline V gene sequence: CDR1 SGHRS, CDR2 YFSETQ. CDR3 length: 16 residues. Per the authors' pipeline: Amplification of reference gene primers provided the estimated nucleated cell counts. Profiled with immunoSEQ multiplex PCR; TCRdb holds only in-frame clones, not every one. Clonal size and the V and J genes are those of that table, whereas D and trimming came from the DNA. The sample includes about 100,000 clones, approximately 86% seen only once; the top ten take approximately 1.7%. The chain links TRBV5-1 to TRBJ2-2; the match to TRBD1 covers 7 bases. This receptor was identified in a man older than 75 with acute or convalescent COVID-19. The sequenced sample consisted of peripheral blood. The CDR3 nucleotides read TGCGCCAGCAGCCGAGGGGTGCAGGGGGTTGCCGGGGAGCTGTTTTTT. It codes for CASSRGVQGVAGELFF.